This T cell receptor beta chain was retrieved from a study of cytomegalovirus exposure and HLA in healthy donors. Study-wide points: The study designated some 180 TCR beta chains cytomegalovirus-associated. It was reportedly the case that the classifier diagnosed cytomegalovirus status with high specificity and sensitivity.

V shed 0 bases and J 8 bases; nucleotides not matched to a gene: 11. Germline CDR1 LGHNA, CDR2 YSLEER. The CDR3 runs 16 residues. Profiled with immunoSEQ multiplex PCR; TCRdb holds only in-frame clones, not every one. The table lists about 330,000 clones, just over 85% of them singletons. In its sample, this clone was seen once. Its target is not known. The TCR comes from a young woman in good health and CMV-seronegative. Sequenced sample: PBMCs. The V and J genes are TRBV4-3 and TRBJ1-2, with 8 bases aligning to TRBD1. Here the CDR3 DNA reads TGCGCCAGCAGCCAAGACTCAACAGGGGGTATCCGCGGCTACACCTTC. Translating it yields CASSQDSTGGIRGYTF.